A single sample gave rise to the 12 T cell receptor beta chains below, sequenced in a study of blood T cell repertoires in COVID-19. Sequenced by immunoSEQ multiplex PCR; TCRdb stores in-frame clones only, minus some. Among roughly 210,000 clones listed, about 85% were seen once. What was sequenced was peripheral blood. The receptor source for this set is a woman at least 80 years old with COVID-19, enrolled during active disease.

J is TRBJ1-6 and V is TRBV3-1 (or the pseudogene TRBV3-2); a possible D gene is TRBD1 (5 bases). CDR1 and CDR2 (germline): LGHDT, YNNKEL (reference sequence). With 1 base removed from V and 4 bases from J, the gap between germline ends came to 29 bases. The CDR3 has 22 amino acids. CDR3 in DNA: TGTGCCAGCAGCCAAGTTACTCCCCCGATTAGCGGGGCCCGAATATATAATTCACCCCTCCACTTT. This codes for CASSQVTPPISGARIYNSPLHF.

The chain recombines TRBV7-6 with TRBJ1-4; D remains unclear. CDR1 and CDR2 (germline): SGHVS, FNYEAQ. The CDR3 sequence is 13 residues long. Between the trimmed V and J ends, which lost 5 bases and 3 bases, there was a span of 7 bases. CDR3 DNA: TGTGCCAGCAGCCCGGAGGCTAATGAAAAACTGTTTTTT. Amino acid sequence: CASSPEANEKLFF.

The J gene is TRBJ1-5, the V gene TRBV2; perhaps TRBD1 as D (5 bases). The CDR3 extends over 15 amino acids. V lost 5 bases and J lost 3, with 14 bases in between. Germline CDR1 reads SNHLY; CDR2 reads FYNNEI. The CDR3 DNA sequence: TGTGCCAGCAGTCCCGACGACAGCTCCAATCAGCCCCAGCATTTT. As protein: CASSPDDSSNQPQHF.

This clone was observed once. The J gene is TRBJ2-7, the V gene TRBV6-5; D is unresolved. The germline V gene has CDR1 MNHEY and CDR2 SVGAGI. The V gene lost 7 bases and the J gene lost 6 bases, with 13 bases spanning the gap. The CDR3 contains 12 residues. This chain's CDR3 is CASKAGLTEQYV. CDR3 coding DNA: TGTGCCAGCAAAGCAGGATTAACCGAGCAGTACGTC.

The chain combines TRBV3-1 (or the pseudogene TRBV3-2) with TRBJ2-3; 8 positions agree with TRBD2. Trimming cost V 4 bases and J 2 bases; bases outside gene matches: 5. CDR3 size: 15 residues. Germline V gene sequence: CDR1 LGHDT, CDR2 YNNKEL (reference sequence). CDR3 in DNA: TGTGCCAGCAGCCCCGGGGGGGCCCTCACAGATACGCAGTATTTT. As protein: CASSPGGALTDTQYF.

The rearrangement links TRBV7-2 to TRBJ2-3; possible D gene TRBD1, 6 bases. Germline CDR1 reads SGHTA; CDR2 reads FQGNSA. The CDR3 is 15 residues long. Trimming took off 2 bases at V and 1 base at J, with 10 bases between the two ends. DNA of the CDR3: TGTGCCAGCAGCTTATATGCAGGGGGCACAGATACGCAGTATTTT. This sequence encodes CASSLYAGGTDTQYF.

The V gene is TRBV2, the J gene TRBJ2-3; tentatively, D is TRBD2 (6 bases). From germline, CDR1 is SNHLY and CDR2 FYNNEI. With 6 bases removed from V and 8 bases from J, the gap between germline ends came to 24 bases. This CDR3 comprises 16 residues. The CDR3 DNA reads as TGTGCCAGCAGCCCAACGTCACCAGATATTAGCGGTACGCAGTATTTT. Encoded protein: CASSPTSPDISGTQYF.

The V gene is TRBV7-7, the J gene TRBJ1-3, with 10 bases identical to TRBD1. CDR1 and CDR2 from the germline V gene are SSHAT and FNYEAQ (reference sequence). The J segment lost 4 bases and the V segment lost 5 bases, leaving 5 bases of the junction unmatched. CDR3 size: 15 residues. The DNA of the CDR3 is TGTGCCAGCAGCGCCGGGACAGGGGTGGGAAACACCATATATTTT. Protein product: CASSAGTGVGNTIYF. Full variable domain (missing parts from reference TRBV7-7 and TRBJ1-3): GAGVSQSPRYKVTKRGQDVTLRCDPISSHATLYWYQQALGQGPEFLTYFNYEAQPDKSGLPSDRFSAERPEGSISTLTIQRTEQRDSAMYRCASSAGTGVGNTIYFGEGSWLTVV.

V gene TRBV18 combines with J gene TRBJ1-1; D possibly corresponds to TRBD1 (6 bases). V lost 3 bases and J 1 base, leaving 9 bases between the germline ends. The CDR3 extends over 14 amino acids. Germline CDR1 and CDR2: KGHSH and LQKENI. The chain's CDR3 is CASSPGTPNTEAFF. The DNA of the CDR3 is TGTGCCAGCTCACCCGGGACACCGAACACTGAAGCTTTCTTT.

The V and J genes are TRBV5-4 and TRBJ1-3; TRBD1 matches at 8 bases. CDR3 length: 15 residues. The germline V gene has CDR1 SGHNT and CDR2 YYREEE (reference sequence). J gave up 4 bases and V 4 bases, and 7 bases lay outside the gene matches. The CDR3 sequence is CASSPGQGGGNTIYF. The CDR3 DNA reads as TGTGCCAGCAGCCCCGGACAGGGTGGCGGAAACACCATATATTTT.

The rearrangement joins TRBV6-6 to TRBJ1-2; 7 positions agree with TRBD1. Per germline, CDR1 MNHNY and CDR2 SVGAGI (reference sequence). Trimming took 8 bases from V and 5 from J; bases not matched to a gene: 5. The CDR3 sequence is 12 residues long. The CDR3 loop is CASRSGGYGYTF. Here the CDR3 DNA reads TGTGCCAGCCGGTCAGGGGGGTATGGCTACACCTTC.

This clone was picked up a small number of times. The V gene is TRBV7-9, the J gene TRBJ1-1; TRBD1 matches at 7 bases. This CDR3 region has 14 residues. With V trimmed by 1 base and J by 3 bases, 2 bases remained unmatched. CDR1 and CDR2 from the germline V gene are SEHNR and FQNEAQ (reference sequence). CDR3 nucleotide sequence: TGTGCCAGCAGCTTAGTAGGGGGCGACACTGAAGCTTTCTTT. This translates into CASSLVGGDTEAFF.